The 31 T cell receptor beta chains given below trace back to one sample, sequenced in a study of cytomegalovirus exposure and HLA in healthy donors. In the PCR, 60 Vbeta and 13 Jbeta primers were used. Profiling relied on immunoSEQ multiplex PCR, and the TCRdb table lists in-frame clones only, not all of them. Altogether roughly 150,000 clones are present, 76% being singletons, with the ten largest covering 3.1%. Source material: PBMCs. The receptors were sampled from a male donor in good health and CMV-seronegative.

The chain is built from TRBV7-9 and TRBJ2-6; 7 nucleotides align to TRBD1. CDR3 length: 16 amino acids. V lost 2 bases, J lost 1 base, and 2 bases stayed unmatched. Germline lookup yields CDR1 SEHNR and CDR2 FQNEAQ (reference sequence). CDR3 coding DNA: TGTGCCAGCAGCTTAACGACAGGGTCTGGGGCCAACGTCCTGACTTTC. Translation: CASSLTTGSGANVLTF.

In this sample, this clone turned up once. The J gene is TRBJ2-6, the V gene TRBV27; no firm D call. Trimming removed 4 bases at V and 2 bases at J, with 9 bases between. This CDR3 is built from 15 residues. Per germline, CDR1 MNHEY and CDR2 SMNVEV (reference sequence). The CDR3 spells CASSSYSTGANVLTF. The CDR3 DNA reads as TGTGCCAGCAGTTCATACAGCACTGGGGCCAACGTCCTGACTTTC.

A remark on this clone: One end of the junction fails to match germline, which may point to a read error. The identical CDR3 is also encoded by other nucleotide sequences in the sample. The CDR3 DNA reads TGCGCCAGCAGCCGTTCAGGGGGCTTGGGGTACGAGCAGTACTTC. It is translated as CASSRSGGLGYEQYF. V gene TRBV5-8 combines with J gene TRBJ2-7; 8 bases map to TRBD1. There are 15 residues in the CDR3. Germline CDR1 reads SGHTS; CDR2 reads YDEGEE.

V and J are TRBV14 and TRBJ2-5; D perhaps matches TRBD1 (5 bases). V lost 1 base to trimming and J lost 1 base, with 13 bases between them. The CDR3 is 16 amino acids. CDR1 and CDR2 (germline): SGHDN, FVKESK. In DNA form, the CDR3 reads TGTGCCAGCAGCCAAGGGGTTAGGGGCGGCCAAGAGACCCAGTACTTC. This encodes CASSQGVRGGQETQYF.

The rearrangement joins TRBV27 to TRBJ2-7; 11 bases agree with TRBD1. V shed 5 bases, J shed 2 bases, and the junction held 8 bases outside the gene matches. This CDR3 is built from 16 residues. Germline loops: CDR1 MNHEY, CDR2 SMNVEV (reference sequence). DNA for the CDR3: TGTGCCAGCAGTCCCCTCGGACAGGGGGCGACCTACGAGCAGTACTTC. Residues: CASSPLGQGATYEQYF.

The V and J genes are TRBV19 and TRBJ1-4; D perhaps matches TRBD1 (6 bases). Germline CDR1 reads LNHDA; CDR2 reads SQIVND (reference sequence). CDR3 length: 15 amino acids. The ends were cut back, 4 bases at V and 4 bases at J, with 13 bases in the middle. CDR3 DNA: TGTGCCAGTAGTAAGGGGGACACCGATAATGAAAAACTGTTTTTT. Its translation is CASSKGDTDNEKLFF.

This clone has just one count. This chain connects TRBV18 to TRBJ1-4; D is perhaps TRBD1 (6 bases). The CDR3 sequence is 13 residues long. V was trimmed by 6 bases and J by 7 bases, leaving 12 bases between them. Per the germline V gene, CDR1 is KGHSH and CDR2 is LQKENI. The CDR3 nucleotides read TGTGCCAGCTCGCCCAGGGGTTTTGAAAAACTGTTTTTT. Its translation: CASSPRGFEKLFF. Full variable domain (outside the CDR3, taken from reference TRBV18 and TRBJ1-4): NAGVMQNPRHLVRRRGQEARLRCSPMKGHSHVYWYRQLPEEGLKFMVYLQKENIIDESGMPKERFSAEFPKEGPSILRIQQVVRGDSAAYFCASSPRGFEKLFFGSGTQLSVL.

This chain connects TRBV7-8 to TRBJ2-3, with 7 bases lining up with TRBD1. CDR3 length: 16 amino acids. Looked up from germline, CDR1 is SGHVS and CDR2 is FQNEAQ. V lost 2 bases and J lost 1; bases outside the gene matches: 6. CDR3 loop: CASSLITGTGTDTQYF. In DNA form, the CDR3 reads TGTGCCAGCAGCTTAATAACCGGGACAGGCACAGATACGCAGTATTTT. Supplemented by reference TRBV7-8 and TRBJ2-3, the full variable domain reads GAGVSQSPRYKVAKRGQDVALRCDPISGHVSLFWYQQALGQGPEFLTYFQNEAQLDKSGLPSDRFFAERPEGSVSTLKIQRTQQEDSAVYLCASSLITGTGTDTQYFGPGTRLTVL.

The rearrangement joins TRBV30 to TRBJ2-5; D call uncertain. Germline CDR1 GTSNPN, CDR2 SVGIG (reference sequence). The CDR3 runs 12 residues. The V end lost 1 base, the J end lost 5 bases, and 8 bases lay between the germline ends. CDR3 bases: TGTGCCTGGAGTGACATGAGGGAGACCCAGTACTTC. It encodes CAWSDMRETQYF.

This rearrangement joins TRBV20-1 to TRBJ2-1; D is possibly TRBD2 (6 bases). The CDR3 spans 11 residues. V lost 3 bases to trimming and J lost 12 bases, with 12 bases between them. Germline V lookup: CDR1 DFQATT, CDR2 SNEGSKA (reference sequence). CDR3 DNA sequence: TGCAGTGCTAGGGAAAGAGCGGGGCAGTTCTTC. Translating it yields CSARERAGQFF.

The gene calls are TRBV4-1 and TRBJ2-1, with 10 bases identical to TRBD2. Germline assignment: CDR1 MGHRA and CDR2 YSYEKL. With 2 bases clipped from V and 6 bases from J, the junction kept 10 bases outside the gene matches. The CDR3 has 17 amino acids. The CDR3: CASSQLTLAGAGNEQFF. The CDR3, as DNA: TGCGCCAGCAGCCAACTTACCCTAGCGGGGGCGGGCAATGAGCAGTTCTTC.

The chain is built from TRBV2 and TRBJ2-7; the D gene is possibly TRBD2 (6 bases). CDR3 length: 12 amino acids. The germline CDR1 and CDR2 sequences are SNHLY and FYNNEI. V was pared by 6 bases and J by 6 bases, with 12 bases between. The CDR3 sequence is CASRGLSGEQYF. The CDR3 coding sequence is TGTGCCAGCAGGGGACTCTCTGGCGAGCAGTACTTC. The full variable domain, completed using reference TRBV2 and TRBJ2-7, is EPEVTQTPSHQVTQMGQEVILRCVPISNHLYFYWYRQILGQKVEFLVSFYNNEISEKSEIFDDQFSVERPDGSNFTLKIRSTKLEDSAMYFCASRGLSGEQYFGPGTRLTVT.

V is TRBV7-2 and J is TRBJ2-1, with D perhaps TRBD2 (6 bases). V was cut by 2 bases and J by 0 bases, with 14 bases left in between. Germline loops: CDR1 SGHTA, CDR2 FQGNSA. CDR3 size: 17 residues. The CDR3 DNA is TGTGCCAGCAGCTTACGACCACGGGGGAGCTCCTACAATGAGCAGTTCTTC. Translation gives CASSLRPRGSSYNEQFF.

CDR3 bases: TGTGCCAGCTCAGGTGACAGGGTCACTGAAGCTTTCTTT. This encodes CASSGDRVTEAFF. This sequence joins TRBV18 and TRBJ1-1; 7 positions agree with TRBD1. V lost 5 bases to trimming and J lost 4 bases; unmatched junction nucleotides: 4. Germline V gene lookup returns CDR1 KGHSH and CDR2 LQKENI. This CDR3 comprises 13 residues.

In its sample, this clone was seen a few times. V usage is TRBV9 and J usage is TRBJ2-5, with TRBD2 matching over 7 bases. This CDR3 comprises 14 residues. V lost 2 bases and J lost 5; bases outside the gene matches: 6. Germline CDR1 is SGDLS and CDR2 is YYNGEE. CDR3 sequence: CASSVGMGGETQYF. CDR3 sequence (DNA): TGTGCCAGCAGCGTGGGGATGGGGGGGGAGACCCAGTACTTC.

On this clone itself: Other DNA sequences within the sample encode an identical CDR3. This chain links TRBV28 with TRBJ2-3; D may be TRBD1 (5 bases). The CDR3 spans 13 residues. With 6 bases removed from V and 0 bases from J, the gap between germline ends came to 7 bases. Germline lookup yields CDR1 MDHEN and CDR2 SYDVKM. Here the CDR3 reads CASSQGSTDTQYF. The CDR3 coding sequence is TGTGCCAGCAGCCAGGGTAGCACAGATACGCAGTATTTT.

A few counts support this clone. V gene TRBV5-6 combines with J gene TRBJ2-1; 8 bases agree with TRBD1. Germline trimming cut 4 bases from V and 0 bases from J; bases unmatched to any gene: 9. The CDR3 extends over 17 amino acids. CDR1 and CDR2 (germline): SGHDT, YYEEEE. The CDR3 DNA is TGTGCCAGCAGCGGCGGACGGGACAGGAGCTCCTACAATGAGCAGTTCTTC. Its translation is CASSGGRDRSSYNEQFF.

V usage is TRBV5-1 and J usage is TRBJ2-1, with 11 bases that match TRBD2. V dropped 0 bases and J dropped 0; count of bases not matched to a gene: 8. CDR1 SGHRS and CDR2 YFSETQ come from the germline V gene. The CDR3 is 19 amino acids. CDR3 nucleotide sequence: TGCGCCAGCAGCTTGGCCCCGGGACTAGCGGCCAGCTCCTACAATGAGCAGTTCTTC. Its protein product is CASSLAPGLAASSYNEQFF.

The chain joins TRBV7-2 to TRBJ2-4, with D uncertain. The CDR3 sequence is 16 residues long. Germline loops: CDR1 SGHTA, CDR2 FQGNSA. V was clipped by 5 bases and J by 6 bases, with 20 bases between them. The CDR3 DNA sequence: TGTGCCAGCAGCCTCCGAGGTAGCCAGCCCCCAAACATTCAGTACTTC. Translated, it gives CASSLRGSQPPNIQYF.

This chain uses TRBV9 with TRBJ2-2, with TRBD1 identical over 9 bases. Per the germline V gene, CDR1 is SGDLS and CDR2 is YYNGEE. J was trimmed by 6 bases and V by 4 bases; bases with no gene match: 10. The CDR3 has 16 amino acids. CDR3 nucleotide sequence: TGTGCCAGCAGCCCTCGGGACAGGGCTTACCCCGGGGAGCTGTTTTTT. Its protein is CASSPRDRAYPGELFF.

With regard to this clone: This same CDR3 is encoded by further DNA sequences in the sample. The rearrangement joins TRBV30 to TRBJ1-5; D not certain. The V gene's germline CDR1 is GTSNPN and CDR2 SVGIG (reference sequence). CDR3 length equals 13 residues. Trimming shortened V by 0 bases and J by 2 bases, and 5 bases separated the two germline ends. The DNA of the CDR3 is TGTGCCTGGAGTGTGCGGGGCAATCAGCCCCAGCATTTT. Amino acids: CAWSVRGNQPQHF.

The rearrangement links TRBV6-1 to TRBJ2-7; 9 bases are a match to TRBD1. The CDR3 runs to 14 residues. V gave up 6 bases and J gave up 0 bases; unmatched junction bases: 3. Germline V lookup: CDR1 MNHNS, CDR2 SASEGT. The CDR3 spells CASRGQGYSYEQYF. The DNA for the CDR3 is TGTGCCAGCAGGGGACAGGGTTACTCCTACGAGCAGTACTTC.

This rearrangement joins TRBV30 to TRBJ1-6; D is possibly TRBD1 (5 bases). V shed 0 bases and J shed 11 bases, with 11 bases lying between them. Germline CDR1 reads GTSNPN; CDR2 reads SVGIG (reference sequence). The CDR3 loop spans 13 amino acids. The CDR3 loop reads CAWSVLGGAPLHF. CDR3 DNA: TGTGCCTGGAGTGTACTGGGAGGGGCACCCCTCCACTTT.

This clone was seen a single time. The chain links TRBV5-4 to TRBJ2-3; the D is unclear. Trimming stripped 2 bases from V and 2 bases from J, with 9 bases between. CDR1 is SGHNT and CDR2 is YYREEE in the germline V gene (reference sequence). The CDR3 is made up of 14 amino acids. CDR3 residues: CASSFSQYTDTQYF. CDR3 nucleotides: TGTGCCAGCAGCTTCTCACAGTACACAGATACGCAGTATTTT.

This sequence joins TRBV4-1 and TRBJ2-1, with a weak D call TRBD2 (6 bases). The CDR3 extends over 12 amino acids. Germline CDR1 MGHRA, CDR2 YSYEKL. The V end was cut by 9 bases, the J end by 12 bases, with 18 bases between. Here the CDR3 reads CASGGVNMRQFF. CDR3 bases: TGCGCCAGTGGCGGGGTGAATATGCGGCAGTTCTTC.

V is TRBV11-2 and J is TRBJ1-2; TRBD1 aligns across 7 bases. V was clipped by 5 bases and J by 4 bases; unmatched bases: 1. CDR3 length: 12 amino acids. Germline CDR1 reads SGHAT; CDR2 reads FQNNGV. Written as DNA, the CDR3 is TGTGCCAGCAGCGGGACAGCCTATGGCTACACCTTC. It yields the protein CASSGTAYGYTF.

The chain recombines TRBV19 with TRBJ2-5; TRBD1 agrees at 10 bases. Germline CDR1 LNHDA, CDR2 SQIVND (reference sequence). V dropped 6 bases and J dropped 2; count of bases not matched to a gene: 6. The CDR3 totals 15 residues. The CDR3 DNA reads as TGTGCCAGTAGCACGGGGACAGGGGCACAAGAGACCCAGTACTTC. Protein product: CASSTGTGAQETQYF.

In nucleotides, the CDR3 is TGTGCCAGCAGCTTTGAGGGGGCAGATACGCAGTATTTT. It encodes CASSFEGADTQYF. The chain is built from TRBV5-6 and TRBJ2-3; maybe TRBD1 (6 bases). The CDR3 runs 13 residues. Per germline, CDR1 SGHDT and CDR2 YYEEEE. The ends were cut back, 2 bases at V and 4 bases at J, with 8 bases in the middle.

The rearrangement uses TRBV7-9 and TRBJ2-3; 9 bases are shared with TRBD1. The CDR3 spans 17 residues. Germline CDR1 and CDR2: SEHNR and FQNEAQ (reference sequence). Trimming cost V 2 bases and J 5 bases; bases outside gene matches: 11. CDR3 residues: CASSLSGQGFMLDTQYF. In DNA, the CDR3 is TGTGCCAGCAGCTTATCGGGACAGGGATTTATGCTAGATACGCAGTATTTT.

The chain carries TRBV11-2 and TRBJ2-7; 7 bases fit TRBD1. The CDR3 is 18 residues long. Unmatched junction bases numbered 18, after V lost 5 bases and J lost 2 bases. Germline CDR1 and CDR2: SGHAT and FQNNGV. CDR3 region: CASSDRRVGTAGAYEQYF. CDR3 DNA sequence: TGTGCCAGCAGCGATAGACGTGTCGGGACAGCCGGCGCCTACGAGCAGTACTTC. The full variable domain, its missing parts supplied by reference TRBV11-2 and TRBJ2-7, is EAGVAQSPRYKIIEKRQSVAFWCNPISGHATLYWYQQILGQGPKLLIQFQNNGVVDDSQLPKDRFSAERLKGVDSTLKIQPAKLEDSAVYLCASSDRRVGTAGAYEQYFGPGTRLTVT.

This clone came up a few times. This sequence joins TRBV30 and TRBJ1-4, with 7 bases fitting TRBD1. The CDR3 covers 14 residues. CDR1 and CDR2 (germline): GTSNPN, SVGIG (reference sequence). V was pared by 4 bases and J by 3 bases, with 5 bases of the junction left unmatched. CDR3 amino acids: CAWNRDRANEKLFF. The CDR3 coding sequence is TGTGCCTGGAACAGGGACAGAGCTAATGAAAAACTGTTTTTT.